The clone carrying this T cell receptor (beta chain) was detected only once. This specimen belongs to a study of blood T cell repertoires in COVID-19. Study-level information: Acute-phase and convalescent COVID-19 samples originated in the United States, Italy and Spain.

The table came from immunoSEQ multiplex PCR; TCRdb's copy has only in-frame clones and leaves some out. The profile shows roughly 140,000 clones, around 83% of them singletons. The source is a woman between 45 and 60 years old who had been exposed to COVID-19. The sample was PBMCs or T cells enriched from blood (not recorded which).

The CDR3 is CASSLSGTGYAGELFF. The DNA for the CDR3 is TGTGCCAGCAGCTTATCCGGGACAGGGTACGCCGGGGAGCTGTTTTTT. V usage is TRBV7-2 and J usage is TRBJ2-2; TRBD1 matches at 9 bases. CDR3 length: 16 amino acids. Germline V lookup: CDR1 SGHTA, CDR2 FQGNSA. Trimming cost V 2 bases and J 6 bases; bases outside gene matches: 7.